The clone carrying this TCR beta chain was seen once. The data stem from a study of blood T cell repertoires in COVID-19. Across the whole study: Sites across the United States, Italy and Spain contributed samples from acute and convalescent COVID-19.

Original analysis: Amplifying reference gene primers gave estimates of nucleated cell counts. TCRdb's table, derived via immunoSEQ multiplex PCR, lists solely in-frame clones and lacks some. The V and J calls and clone size are taken from that table; D and trimming were inferred from the DNA. The table has approximately 460,000 clones, 89% seen once. Germline CDR1 is LGHDT and CDR2 is YNNKEL (reference sequence). This CDR3 is built from 17 residues. The V end was cut by 0 bases, the J end by 5 bases, with 18 bases between. The chain links TRBV3-1 (or the pseudogene TRBV3-2) to TRBJ2-3; D might be TRBD2 (5 bases). The sequenced sample was peripheral blood. This sequence was found in a young man with COVID-19, enrolled during active disease. This CDR3 is CASSQEEVLGFLDTQYF. Here the CDR3 DNA reads TGTGCCAGCAGCCAAGAGGAGGTACTGGGCTTCTTAGATACGCAGTATTTT.